This record covers a single T cell receptor beta chain. This specimen comes from a study of blood T cell repertoires in COVID-19. Overall study context: Spain, Italy and the United States supplied samples that represented acute and convalescent COVID-19.

Original data processing: The authors estimated nucleated cell counts from reference gene primer amplification. The method was immunoSEQ multiplex PCR; TCRdb's version includes in-frame clones alone and lacks a portion of them. V, J and clone size were drawn from that table, and D and trimming were deduced from the DNA. The sample has approximately 110,000 clones; 86% are singletons. The V gene end was trimmed by 4 bases and the J gene end by 0 bases; junction bases not matched to a gene: 7. Germline V gene data show CDR1 as SGHRS and CDR2 as YFSETQ. CDR3 length: 18 amino acids. The chain couples TRBV5-1 to TRBJ2-1; 13 nucleotides line up with TRBD2. This clonotype was sampled from a human donor in a cohort sampled during active COVID-19. The source material was peripheral blood. CDR3 region: CASSRTSGSIGSYNEQFF. The CDR3 bases are TGCGCCAGCAGCAGGACTAGCGGGAGTATAGGCTCCTACAATGAGCAGTTCTTC.